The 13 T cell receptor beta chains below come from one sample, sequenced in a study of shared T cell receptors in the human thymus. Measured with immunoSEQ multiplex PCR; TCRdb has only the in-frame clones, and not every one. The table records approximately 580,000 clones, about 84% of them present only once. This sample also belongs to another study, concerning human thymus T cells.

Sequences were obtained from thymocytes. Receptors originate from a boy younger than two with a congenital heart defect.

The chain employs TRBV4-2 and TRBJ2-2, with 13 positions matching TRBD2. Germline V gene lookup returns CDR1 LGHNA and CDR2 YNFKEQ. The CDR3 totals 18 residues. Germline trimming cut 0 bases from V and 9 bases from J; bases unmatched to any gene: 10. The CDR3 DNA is TGTGCCAGCAGCCAAGAACCGGGGGGACTAGCGGGACCCCGGGAGCTGTTTTTT. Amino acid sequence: CASSQEPGGLAGPRELFF.

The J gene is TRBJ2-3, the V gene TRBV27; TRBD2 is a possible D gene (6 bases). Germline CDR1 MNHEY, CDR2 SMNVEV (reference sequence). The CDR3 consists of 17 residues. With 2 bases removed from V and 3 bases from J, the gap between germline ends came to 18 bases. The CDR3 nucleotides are TGTGCCAGCAGTTTACGGCCCGCGGGAACGAGGACAGATACGCAGTATTTT. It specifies CASSLRPAGTRTDTQYF.

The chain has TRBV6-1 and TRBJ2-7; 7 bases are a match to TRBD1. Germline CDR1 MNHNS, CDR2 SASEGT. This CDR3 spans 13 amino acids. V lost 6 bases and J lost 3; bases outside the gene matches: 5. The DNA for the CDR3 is TGTGCCAGCAGGTCCGGGACAGACTACGAGCAGTACTTC. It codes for CASRSGTDYEQYF.

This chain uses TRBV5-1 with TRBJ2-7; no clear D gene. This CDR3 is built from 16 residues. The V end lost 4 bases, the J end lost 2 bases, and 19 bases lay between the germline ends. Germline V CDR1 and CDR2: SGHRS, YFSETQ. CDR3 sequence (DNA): TGCGCCAGCAGCCCATCGACTGACGAATTAGCCTACGAGCAGTACTTC. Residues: CASSPSTDELAYEQYF.

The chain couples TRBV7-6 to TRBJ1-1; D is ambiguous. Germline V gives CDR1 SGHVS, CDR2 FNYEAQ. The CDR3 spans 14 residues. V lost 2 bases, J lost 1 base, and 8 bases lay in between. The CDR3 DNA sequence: TGTGCCAGCAGCTTATGGTGGCAGAACACTGAAGCTTTCTTT. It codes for CASSLWWQNTEAFF.

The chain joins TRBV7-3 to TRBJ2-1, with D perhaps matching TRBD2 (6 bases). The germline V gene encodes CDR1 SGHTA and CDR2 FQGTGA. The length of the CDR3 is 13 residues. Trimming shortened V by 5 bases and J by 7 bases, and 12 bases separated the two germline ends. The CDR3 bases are TGTGCCAGCAGCGGAGGGGAGAAGAATGAGCAGTTCTTC. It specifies CASSGGEKNEQFF.

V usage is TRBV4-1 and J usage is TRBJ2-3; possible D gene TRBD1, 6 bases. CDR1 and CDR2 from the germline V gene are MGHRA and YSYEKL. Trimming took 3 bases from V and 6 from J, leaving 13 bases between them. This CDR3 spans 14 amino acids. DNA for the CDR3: TGCGCCAGCAGCCACTCAGGGGCGCGGGATACGCAGTATTTT. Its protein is CASSHSGARDTQYF.

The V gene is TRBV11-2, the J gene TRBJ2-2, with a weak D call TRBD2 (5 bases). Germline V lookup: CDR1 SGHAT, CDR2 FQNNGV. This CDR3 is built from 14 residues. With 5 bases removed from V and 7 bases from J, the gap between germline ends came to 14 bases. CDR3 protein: CASSPDLSDGELFF. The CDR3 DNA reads TGTGCCAGCAGCCCGGACTTAAGTGACGGGGAGCTGTTTTTT.

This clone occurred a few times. The CDR3 spells CASSGGREYLDEQFF. CDR3 coding DNA: TGTGCCAGTAGTGGGGGGCGGGAGTATCTCGATGAGCAGTTCTTC. The rearrangement links TRBV19 to TRBJ2-1; TRBD2 is a possible D gene (7 bases). V was trimmed by 5 bases and J by 8 bases, leaving 19 bases between them. CDR3 length: 15 amino acids. Germline CDR1 is LNHDA and CDR2 is SQIVND (reference sequence).

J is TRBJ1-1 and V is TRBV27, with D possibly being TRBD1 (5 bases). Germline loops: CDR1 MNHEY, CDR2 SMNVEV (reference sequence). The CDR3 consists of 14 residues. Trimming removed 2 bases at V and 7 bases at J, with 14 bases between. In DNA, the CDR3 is TGTGCCAGCAGTTTAAGTTGGGGGGGAGGTGAAGCTTTCTTT. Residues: CASSLSWGGGEAFF.

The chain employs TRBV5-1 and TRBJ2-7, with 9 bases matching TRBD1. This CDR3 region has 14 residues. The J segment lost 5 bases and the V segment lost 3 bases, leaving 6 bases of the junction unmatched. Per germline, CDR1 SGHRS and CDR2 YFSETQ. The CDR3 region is CASSSGTGHHEQYF. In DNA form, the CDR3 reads TGCGCCAGCAGCTCGGGGACAGGGCACCACGAGCAGTACTTC.

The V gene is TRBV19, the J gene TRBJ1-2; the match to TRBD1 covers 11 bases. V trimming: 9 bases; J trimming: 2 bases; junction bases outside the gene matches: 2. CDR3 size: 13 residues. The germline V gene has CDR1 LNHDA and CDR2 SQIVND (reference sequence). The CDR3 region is CASRDRGNYGYTF. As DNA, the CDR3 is TGTGCCAGCAGGGACAGGGGGAACTATGGCTACACCTTC.

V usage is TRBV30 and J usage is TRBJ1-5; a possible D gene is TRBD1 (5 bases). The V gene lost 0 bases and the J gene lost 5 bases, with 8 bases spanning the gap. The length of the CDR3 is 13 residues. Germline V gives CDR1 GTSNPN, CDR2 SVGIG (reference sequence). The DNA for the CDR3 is TGTGCCTGGAGTGTACAGGCCGATCAGCCCCAGCATTTT. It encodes CAWSVQADQPQHF.